One and the same sample provided the 6 T cell receptor beta chains below, sequenced in a study of shared clonotypes between healthy human individuals. Assay: immunoSEQ multiplex PCR; the TCRdb copy retains only in-frame clones and omits some. This table has roughly 890,000 clones, nearly 95% appearing once. As defined, naive CD8 cells were CD45RO-negative and positively selected for CCR7, with terminally differentiated effector memory CD45RA+ cells excluded. Sequencing was performed on naive CD8+ T cells sorted from blood. The receptors originated from a man aged 25-45 years in good health.

The V call is TRBV11-2, the J call TRBJ2-3, with 7 bases fitting TRBD1. The CDR3 runs to 15 residues. J gave up 6 bases and V 5 bases, and 11 bases lay outside the gene matches. Per germline, CDR1 SGHAT and CDR2 FQNNGV. In DNA, the CDR3 is TGTGCCAGCAGCCAGGGGACAGTTTACCCCGATACGCAGTATTTT. It is translated as CASSQGTVYPDTQYF.

The rearrangement links TRBV28 to TRBJ2-7, with TRBD1 as a possible D gene (5 bases). Trimming left V 3 bases short and J 3 bases short, with 12 bases between. This CDR3 has 14 residues. In germline, CDR1 is MDHEN, CDR2 SYDVKM. The CDR3 is CASSFPDRGYEQYF. The CDR3 region has the DNA TGTGCCAGCAGTTTCCCAGACAGAGGCTACGAGCAGTACTTC.

This chain joins TRBV7-9 and TRBJ2-1; D remains ambiguous. In germline, CDR1 is SEHNR, CDR2 FQNEAQ (reference sequence). The CDR3 consists of 14 residues. V was shortened by 7 bases and J by 3 bases, with 13 bases between the two germline ends. CDR3 loop: CASNGAHDYNEQFF. CDR3 nucleotide sequence: TGTGCCAGCAATGGAGCGCATGACTACAATGAGCAGTTCTTC.

The chain recombines TRBV2 with TRBJ2-2; D gene unclear. Per the germline V gene, CDR1 is SNHLY and CDR2 is FYNNEI. Trimming cost V 0 bases and J 3 bases, with 5 bases left between them. The CDR3 runs to 14 residues. Here the CDR3 reads CASSEASDTGELFF. CDR3 sequence (DNA): TGTGCCAGCAGTGAAGCTTCCGACACCGGGGAGCTGTTTTTT.

DNA for the CDR3: TGTGCCAGCAGCTTAGATGCTCCGGCAGTGAACACTGAAGCTTTCTTT. Translation gives CASSLDAPAVNTEAFF. The chain employs TRBV11-2 and TRBJ1-1; the D is unclear. Deletions cut 0 bases from V and 0 bases from J, with 11 bases between. The CDR3 loop spans 16 amino acids. CDR1 and CDR2 from the germline V gene are SGHAT and FQNNGV. Supplemented by reference TRBV11-2 and TRBJ1-1, the full variable domain reads EAGVAQSPRYKIIEKRQSVAFWCNPISGHATLYWYQQILGQGPKLLIQFQNNGVVDDSQLPKDRFSAERLKGVDSTLKIQPAKLEDSAVYLCASSLDAPAVNTEAFFGQGTRLTVV.

Note on this clone: The sample has other DNA sequences that encode this CDR3 too. This sequence joins TRBV6-5 and TRBJ1-5; D unresolved. This CDR3 comprises 12 residues. V was shortened by 0 bases and J by 6 bases, with 3 bases between the two germline ends. Germline-derived CDR1 and CDR2 are MNHEY and SVGAGI. The CDR3 DNA reads TGTGCCAGCAGTTACTCTGGTCAGCCCCAGCATTTT. It encodes CASSYSGQPQHF.